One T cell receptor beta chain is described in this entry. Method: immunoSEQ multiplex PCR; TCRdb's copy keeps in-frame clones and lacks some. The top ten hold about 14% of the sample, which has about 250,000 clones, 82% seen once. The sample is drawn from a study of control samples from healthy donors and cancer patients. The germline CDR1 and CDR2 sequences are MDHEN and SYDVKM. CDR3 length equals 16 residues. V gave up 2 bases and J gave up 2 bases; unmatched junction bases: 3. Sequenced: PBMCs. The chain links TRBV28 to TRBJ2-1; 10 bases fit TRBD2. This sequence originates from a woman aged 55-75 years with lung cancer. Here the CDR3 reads CASSLRLAGAYNEQFF. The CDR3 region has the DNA TGTGCCAGCAGTTTACGGCTAGCGGGGGCCTACAATGAGCAGTTCTTC. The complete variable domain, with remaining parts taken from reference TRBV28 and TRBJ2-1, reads DVKVTQSSRYLVKRTGEKVFLECVQDMDHENMFWYRQDPGLGLRLIYFSYDVKMKEKGDIPEGYSVSREKKERFSLILESASTNQTSMYLCASSLRLAGAYNEQFFGPGTRLTVL.